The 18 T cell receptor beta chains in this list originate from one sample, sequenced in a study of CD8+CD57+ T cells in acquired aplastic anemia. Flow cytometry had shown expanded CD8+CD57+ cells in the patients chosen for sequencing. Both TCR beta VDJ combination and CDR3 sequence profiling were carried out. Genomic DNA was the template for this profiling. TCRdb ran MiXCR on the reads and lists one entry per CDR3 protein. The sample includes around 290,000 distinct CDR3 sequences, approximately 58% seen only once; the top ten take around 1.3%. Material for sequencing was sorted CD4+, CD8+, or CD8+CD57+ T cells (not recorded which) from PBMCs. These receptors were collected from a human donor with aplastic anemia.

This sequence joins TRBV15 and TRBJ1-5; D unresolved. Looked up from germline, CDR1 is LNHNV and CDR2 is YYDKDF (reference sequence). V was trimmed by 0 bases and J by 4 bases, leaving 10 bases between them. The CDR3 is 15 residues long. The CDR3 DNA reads TGTGCCACCAGCAGAGATGTCACGGGAAATCAGCCCCAGCATTTT. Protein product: CATSRDVTGNQPQHF.

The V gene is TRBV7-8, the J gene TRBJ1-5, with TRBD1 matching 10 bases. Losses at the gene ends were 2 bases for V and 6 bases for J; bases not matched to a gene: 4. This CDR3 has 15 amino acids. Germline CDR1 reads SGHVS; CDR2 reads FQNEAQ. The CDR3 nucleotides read TGTGCCAGCAGCTTACGGGACAGGGGCGGTCAGCCCCAGCATTTT. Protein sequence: CASSLRDRGGQPQHF.

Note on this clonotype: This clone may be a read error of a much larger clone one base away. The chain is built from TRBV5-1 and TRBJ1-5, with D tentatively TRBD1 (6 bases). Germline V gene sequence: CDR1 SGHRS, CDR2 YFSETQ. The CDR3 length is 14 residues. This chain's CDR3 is CASGLDRSNQPQHF. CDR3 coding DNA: TGCGCCAGCGGCTTGGACAGAAGCAATCAGCCCCAGCATTTT. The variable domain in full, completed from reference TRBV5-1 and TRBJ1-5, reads KAGVTQTPRYLIKTRGQQVTLSCSPISGHRSVSWYQQTPGQGLQFLFEYFSETQRNKGNFPGRFSGRQFSNSRSEMNVSTLELGDSALYLCASGLDRSNQPQHFGDGTRLSIL.

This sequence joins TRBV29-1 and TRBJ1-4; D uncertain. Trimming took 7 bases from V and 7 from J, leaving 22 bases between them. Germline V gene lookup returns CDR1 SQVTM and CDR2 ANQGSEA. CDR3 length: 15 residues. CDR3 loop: CSASSERGLGEKLFF. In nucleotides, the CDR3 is TGCAGCGCCAGCAGTGAAAGAGGGCTGGGTGAAAAACTGTTTTTT.

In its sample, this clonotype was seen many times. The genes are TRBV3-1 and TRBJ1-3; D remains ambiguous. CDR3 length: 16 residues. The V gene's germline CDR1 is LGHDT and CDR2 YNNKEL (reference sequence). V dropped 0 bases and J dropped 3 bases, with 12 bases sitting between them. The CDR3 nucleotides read TGTGCCAGCAGCCAAGATCGGATACGTTTTGGAAACACCATATATTTT. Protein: CASSQDRIRFGNTIYF.

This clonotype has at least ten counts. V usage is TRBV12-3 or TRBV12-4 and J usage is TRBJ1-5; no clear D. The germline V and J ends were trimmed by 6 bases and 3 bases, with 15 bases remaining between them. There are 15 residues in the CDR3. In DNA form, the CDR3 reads TGTGCCAGCAGCCTCCCTCCAAACGCCAATCAGCCCCAGCATTTT. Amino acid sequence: CASSLPPNANQPQHF.

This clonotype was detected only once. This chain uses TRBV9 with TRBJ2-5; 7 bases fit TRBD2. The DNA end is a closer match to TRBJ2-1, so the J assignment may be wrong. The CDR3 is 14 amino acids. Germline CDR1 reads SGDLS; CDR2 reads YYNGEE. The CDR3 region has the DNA TGTGCCAGCAGTGGAGATCCTGAAACGGGGGGGCAGTTCTTC. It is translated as CASSGDPETGGQFF.

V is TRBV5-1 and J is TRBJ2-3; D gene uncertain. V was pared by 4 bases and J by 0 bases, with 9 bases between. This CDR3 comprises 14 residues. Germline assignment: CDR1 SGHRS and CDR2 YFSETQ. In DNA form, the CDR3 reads TGCGCCAGCAGCCACCTGATTAGCACAGATACGCAGTATTTT. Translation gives CASSHLISTDTQYF.

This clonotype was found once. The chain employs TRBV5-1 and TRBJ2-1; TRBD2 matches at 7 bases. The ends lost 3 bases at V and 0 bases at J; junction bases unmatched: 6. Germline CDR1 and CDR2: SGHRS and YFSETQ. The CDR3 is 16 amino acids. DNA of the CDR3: TGCGCCAGCAGCTCGCCGGGGGAGGGCTCCTACAATGAGCAGTTCTTC. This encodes CASSSPGEGSYNEQFF.

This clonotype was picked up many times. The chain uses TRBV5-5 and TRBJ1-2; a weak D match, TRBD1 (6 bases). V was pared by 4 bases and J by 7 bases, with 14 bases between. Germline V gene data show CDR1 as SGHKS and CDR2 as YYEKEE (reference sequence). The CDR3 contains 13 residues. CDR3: CASSRDNESGYTF. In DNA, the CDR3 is TGTGCCAGCAGCCGGGACAATGAGAGTGGCTACACCTTC.

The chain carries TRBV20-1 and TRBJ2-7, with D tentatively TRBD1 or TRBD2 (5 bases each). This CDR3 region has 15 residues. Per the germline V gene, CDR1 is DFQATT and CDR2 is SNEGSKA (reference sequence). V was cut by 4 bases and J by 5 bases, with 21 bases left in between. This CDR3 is CSANKGTAVGHEQYF. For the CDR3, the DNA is TGCAGTGCTAATAAAGGGACGGCGGTGGGCCACGAGCAGTACTTC.

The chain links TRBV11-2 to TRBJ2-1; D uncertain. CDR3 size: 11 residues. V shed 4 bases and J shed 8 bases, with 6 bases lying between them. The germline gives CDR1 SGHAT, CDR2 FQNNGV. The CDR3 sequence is CASSSYDEQFF. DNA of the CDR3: TGTGCCAGCAGCTCTTACGATGAGCAGTTCTTC.

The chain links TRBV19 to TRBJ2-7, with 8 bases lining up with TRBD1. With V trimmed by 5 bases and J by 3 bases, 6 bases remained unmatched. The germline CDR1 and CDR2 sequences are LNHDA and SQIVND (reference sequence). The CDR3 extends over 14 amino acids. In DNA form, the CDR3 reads TGTGCCAGTAGTGCCGGACAGGGCCGCTACGAGCAGTACTTC. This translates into CASSAGQGRYEQYF.

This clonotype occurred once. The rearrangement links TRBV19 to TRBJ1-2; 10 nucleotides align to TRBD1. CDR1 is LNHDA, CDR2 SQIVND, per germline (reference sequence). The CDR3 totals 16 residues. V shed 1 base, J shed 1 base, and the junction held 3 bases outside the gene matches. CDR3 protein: CASSIAGTGVNYGYTF. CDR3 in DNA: TGTGCCAGTAGTATAGCCGGGACAGGGGTTAACTATGGCTACACCTTC.

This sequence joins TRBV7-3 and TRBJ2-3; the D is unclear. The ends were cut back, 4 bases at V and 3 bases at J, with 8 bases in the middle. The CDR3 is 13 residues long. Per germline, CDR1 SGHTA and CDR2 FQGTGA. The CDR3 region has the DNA TGTGCCAGCAGCTCCCAGAGAACAGATACGCAGTATTTT. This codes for CASSSQRTDTQYF.

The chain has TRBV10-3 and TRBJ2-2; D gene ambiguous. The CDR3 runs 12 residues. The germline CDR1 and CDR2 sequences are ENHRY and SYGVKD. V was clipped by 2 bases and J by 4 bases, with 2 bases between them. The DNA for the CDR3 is TGTGCCATCAGTGAGGTCACCGGGGAGCTGTTTTTT. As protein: CAISEVTGELFF.

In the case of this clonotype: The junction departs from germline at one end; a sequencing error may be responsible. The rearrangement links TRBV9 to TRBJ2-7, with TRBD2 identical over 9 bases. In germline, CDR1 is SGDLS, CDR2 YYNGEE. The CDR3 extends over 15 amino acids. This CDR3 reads CASSVLAGSTYEQYF. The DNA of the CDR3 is TGCGCCAGCAGCGTTCTAGCGGGATCTACCTACGAGCAGTACTTC.

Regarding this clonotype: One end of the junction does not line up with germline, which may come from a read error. In DNA form, the CDR3 reads TGCGCCAGCAGTGGGGGGCCAGCGGGGGGCACCGGGGAGCTATTTTTT. This translates into CASSGGPAGGTGELFF. This rearrangement joins TRBV10-1 to TRBJ2-2, with 9 bases that match TRBD2. Germline CDR1 is WNHNN and CDR2 is SYGVQD (reference sequence). The CDR3 extends over 16 amino acids.